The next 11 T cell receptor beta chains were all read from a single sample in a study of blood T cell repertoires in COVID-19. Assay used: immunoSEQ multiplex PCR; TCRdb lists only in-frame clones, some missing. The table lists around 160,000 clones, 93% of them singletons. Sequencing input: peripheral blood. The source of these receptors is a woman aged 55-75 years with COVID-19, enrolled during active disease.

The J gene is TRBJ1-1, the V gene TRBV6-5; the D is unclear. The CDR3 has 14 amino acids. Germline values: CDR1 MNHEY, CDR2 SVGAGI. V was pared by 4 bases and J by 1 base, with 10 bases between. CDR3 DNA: TGTGCCAGCAGTTCAGGATCACAGAACACTGAAGCTTTCTTT. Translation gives CASSSGSQNTEAFF.

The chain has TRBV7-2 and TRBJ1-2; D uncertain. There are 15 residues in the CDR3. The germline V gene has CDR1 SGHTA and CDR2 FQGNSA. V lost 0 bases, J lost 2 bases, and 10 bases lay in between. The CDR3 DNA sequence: TGTGCCAGCAGCTTAGCGCCCGAGGCCAACTATGGCTACACCTTC. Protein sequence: CASSLAPEANYGYTF.

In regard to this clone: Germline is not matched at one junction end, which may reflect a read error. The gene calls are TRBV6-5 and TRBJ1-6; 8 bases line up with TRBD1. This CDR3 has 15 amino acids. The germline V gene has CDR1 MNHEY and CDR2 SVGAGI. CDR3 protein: CASSRGQGYSSPLHF. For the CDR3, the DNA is TGTGCCAGCAGCCGAGGACAGGGATATAGTTCACCCCTCCACTTT.

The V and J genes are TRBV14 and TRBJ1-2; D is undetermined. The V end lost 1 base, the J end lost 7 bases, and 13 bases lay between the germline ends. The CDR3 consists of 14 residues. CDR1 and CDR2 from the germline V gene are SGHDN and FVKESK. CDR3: CASSQGIPTGGYTF. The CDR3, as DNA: TGTGCCAGCAGCCAAGGAATTCCCACCGGTGGCTACACCTTC.

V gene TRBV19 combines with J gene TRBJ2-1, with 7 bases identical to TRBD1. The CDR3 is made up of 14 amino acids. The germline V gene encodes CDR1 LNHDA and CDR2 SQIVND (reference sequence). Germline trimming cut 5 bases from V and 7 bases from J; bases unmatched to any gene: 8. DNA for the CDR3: TGTGCCAGTAGTTTCGGGACAGACCCAAATGAGCAGTTCTTC. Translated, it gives CASSFGTDPNEQFF.

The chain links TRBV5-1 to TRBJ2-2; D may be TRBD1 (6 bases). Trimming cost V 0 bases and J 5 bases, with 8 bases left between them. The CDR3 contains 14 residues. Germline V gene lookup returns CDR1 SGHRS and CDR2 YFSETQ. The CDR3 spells CASSLGQVTGELFF. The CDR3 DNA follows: TGCGCCAGCAGCTTGGGACAGGTGACCGGGGAGCTGTTTTTT.

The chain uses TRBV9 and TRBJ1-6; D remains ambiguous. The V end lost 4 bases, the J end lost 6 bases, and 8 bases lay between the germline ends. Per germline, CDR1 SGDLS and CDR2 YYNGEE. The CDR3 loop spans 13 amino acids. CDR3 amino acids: CASSRQANSPLHF. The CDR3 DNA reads TGTGCCAGCAGCCGACAAGCTAATTCACCCCTCCACTTT. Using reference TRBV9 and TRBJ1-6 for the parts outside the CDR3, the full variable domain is DSGVTQTPKHLITATGQRVTLRCSPRSGDLSVYWYQQSLDQGLQFLIQYYNGEERAKGNILERFSAQQFPDLHSELNLSSLELGDSALYFCASSRQANSPLHFGNGTRLTVT.

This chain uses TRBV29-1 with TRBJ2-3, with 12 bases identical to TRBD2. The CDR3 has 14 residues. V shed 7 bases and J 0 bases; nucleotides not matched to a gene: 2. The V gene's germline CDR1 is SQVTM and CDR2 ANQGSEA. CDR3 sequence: CSGGLAGSTDTQYF. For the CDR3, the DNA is TGCAGCGGAGGACTAGCGGGGAGCACAGATACGCAGTATTTT.

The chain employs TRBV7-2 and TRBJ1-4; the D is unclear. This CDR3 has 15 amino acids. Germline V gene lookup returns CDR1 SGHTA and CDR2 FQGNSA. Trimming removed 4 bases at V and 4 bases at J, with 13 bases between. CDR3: CASSSGGRNNEKLFF. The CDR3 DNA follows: TGTGCCAGCAGCTCAGGAGGGCGTAATAATGAAAAACTGTTTTTT. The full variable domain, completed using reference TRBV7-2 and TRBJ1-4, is GAGVSQSPSNKVTEKGKDVELRCDPISGHTALYWYRQSLGQGLEFLIYFQGNSAPDKSGLPSDRFSAERTGGSVSTLTIQRTQQEDSAVYLCASSSGGRNNEKLFFGSGTQLSVL.

CDR3 DNA: TGTGCCATCAGTGAAGGGGGACAGGGGTTCTCTGGAAACACCATATATTTT. Translated: CAISEGGQGFSGNTIYF. The rearrangement uses TRBV10-3 and TRBJ1-3, with 10 nucleotides matching TRBD1. There are 17 residues in the CDR3. Per the germline V gene, CDR1 is ENHRY and CDR2 is SYGVKD. Unmatched junction bases numbered 5, after V lost 3 bases and J lost 0 bases.

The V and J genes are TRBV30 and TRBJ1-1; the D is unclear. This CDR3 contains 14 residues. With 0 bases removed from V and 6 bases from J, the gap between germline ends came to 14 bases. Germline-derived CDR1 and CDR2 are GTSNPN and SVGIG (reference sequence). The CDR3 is CAWSVRRREPEAFF. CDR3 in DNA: TGTGCCTGGAGTGTAAGGAGGAGGGAGCCTGAAGCTTTCTTT. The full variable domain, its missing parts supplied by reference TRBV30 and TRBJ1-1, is SQTIHQWPATLVQPVGSPLSLECTVEGTSNPNLYWYRQAAGRGLQLLFYSVGIGQISSEVPQNLSASRPQDRQFILSSKKLLLSDSGFYLCAWSVRRREPEAFFGQGTRLTVV.